The 16 T cell receptor beta chains presented below share a single source sample, sequenced in a study of T-cell reconstitution after alpha-beta-depleted transplantation in children. Preparation of the TCRbeta library was carried out with unique molecular identifiers. TCRdb called the PCR reads again in MiXCR, with one record for every CDR3 protein. The sample shows around 670,000 distinct CDR3 sequences, around 13% of them seen only once. The sequenced sample was PBMCs, obtained before TCRalphabeta/CD19-depleted stem cell transplant. These receptor sequences come from a girl aged 2 to 9 with congenital amegakaryocytic thrombocytopenia, due to receive a stem cell transplant.

This clonotype was counted many times. The rearrangement uses TRBV7-9 and TRBJ2-7; 8 bases agree with TRBD1. This CDR3 comprises 13 residues. CDR1 and CDR2 (germline): SEHNR, FQNEAQ (reference sequence). V was pared by 8 bases and J by 3 bases, with 6 bases of the junction left unmatched. CDR3 nucleotides: TGTGCCAGCGGCGGACAGGGAATCTACGAGCAGTACTTC. Its translation is CASGGQGIYEQYF.

On this clonotype: With a much larger clone just one base away, this may be a read error. V gene TRBV12-3 or TRBV12-4 combines with J gene TRBJ1-5; D is undetermined. This CDR3 has 13 residues. CDR3 in amino acids: CATGGDSNRPQHF. The CDR3 DNA follows: TGTGCAACCGGCGGAGATAGCAATCGGCCCCAGCATTTT.

A few counts support this clonotype. The genes are TRBV6-2 or TRBV6-3 and TRBJ1-5; D unresolved. This CDR3 spans 15 amino acids. Per germline, CDR1 MNHEY and CDR2 SVGEGT. V lost 2 bases to trimming and J lost 0 bases, with 8 bases between them. The CDR3 bases are TGTGCCAGCAGTTACATAAGGAATAGCAATCAGCCCCAGCATTTT. It codes for CASSYIRNSNQPQHF.

This clonotype was counted ten times or more. V usage is TRBV9 and J usage is TRBJ2-5; TRBD2 might be the D (6 bases). Germline assignment: CDR1 SGDLS and CDR2 YYNGEE. This CDR3 has 13 residues. V shed 2 bases and J shed 2 bases, with 7 bases lying between them. CDR3 region: CASSVSGQETQYF. The CDR3 nucleotides are TGTGCCAGCAGCGTTAGCGGACAAGAGACCCAGTACTTC. Based on the CDR3 plus reference TRBV9 and TRBJ2-5, the full variable domain is DSGVTQTPKHLITATGQRVTLRCSPRSGDLSVYWYQQSLDQGLQFLIQYYNGEERAKGNILERFSAQQFPDLHSELNLSSLELGDSALYFCASSVSGQETQYFGPGTRLLVL.

The J gene is TRBJ2-1, the V gene TRBV12-3 or TRBV12-4, with a possible D match to TRBD1 (5 bases). This CDR3 is built from 11 residues. Trimming pared 6 bases from V and 9 bases from J, leaving 9 bases between. This CDR3 reads CASRDMGEQFF. The CDR3 DNA reads TGTGCCAGCAGGGACATGGGTGAGCAGTTCTTC.

This clonotype was recorded many times. The rearrangement uses TRBV12-3 or TRBV12-4 and TRBJ1-5; D perhaps matches TRBD1 (5 bases). V was cut by 2 bases and J by 6 bases, with 14 bases left in between. This CDR3 has 15 amino acids. The CDR3 bases are TGTGCCAGCAGTTTATGGGGGGATGGCGGTCAGCCCCAGCATTTT. Its translation: CASSLWGDGGQPQHF.

On this clonotype itself: A read error may produce the germline difference seen at one junction end. The chain is built from TRBV7-3 and TRBJ2-7, with D unclear. The length of the CDR3 is 14 residues. Germline assignment: CDR1 SGHTA and CDR2 FQGTGA. CDR3 DNA sequence: TGTGCCAGCAGCCTATCGGACGGCTCCTACAAGCAGTACTTC. This translates into CASSLSDGSYKQYF. The full variable domain, with the rest looked up from reference TRBV7-3 and TRBJ2-7, is GAGVSQTPSNKVTEKGKYVELRCDPISGHTALYWYRQSLGQGPEFLIYFQGTGAADDSGLPNDRFFAVRPEGSVSTLKIQRTERGDSAVYLCASSLSDGSYKQYFGPGTRLTVT.

This chain connects TRBV4-1 to TRBJ1-5; D is unclear. Looked up from germline, CDR1 is MGHRA and CDR2 is YSYEKL. The germline V and J ends were trimmed by 6 bases and 2 bases, with 14 bases remaining between them. The CDR3 runs to 15 residues. CDR3 bases: TGCGCCAGCAGTCCAAGGAGTCCAGGCAATCAGCCCCAGCATTTT. As protein: CASSPRSPGNQPQHF.

The chain carries TRBV12-3 or TRBV12-4 and TRBJ1-3; 9 bases agree with TRBD1. The CDR3 is 16 amino acids. Germline trimming cut 1 base from V and 8 bases from J; bases unmatched to any gene: 9. CDR3 region: CASSLVPGTGPHTIYF. The CDR3 region has the DNA TGTGCCAGCAGTTTAGTCCCCGGGACAGGGCCTCACACCATATATTTT.

The V and J genes are TRBV27 and TRBJ1-5; possible D gene TRBD1, 6 bases. CDR1 is MNHEY and CDR2 is SMNVEV in the germline V gene (reference sequence). This CDR3 has 16 residues. V gave up 5 bases and J gave up 1 base, with 15 bases separating them. This CDR3 is CASSAYQGLSNQPQHF. The CDR3 coding sequence is TGTGCCAGCAGTGCCTATCAGGGGTTAAGCAATCAGCCCCAGCATTTT.

This clonotype was counted at least ten times. This chain joins TRBV20-1 and TRBJ2-5; no clear D gene. Germline V gene sequence: CDR1 DFQATT, CDR2 SNEGSKA (reference sequence). The CDR3 runs 13 residues. V was clipped by 0 bases and J by 3 bases, with 8 bases between them. CDR3 in amino acids: CSARDRGKETQYF. The CDR3 coding sequence is TGCAGTGCTAGAGATCGCGGTAAAGAGACCCAGTACTTC.

This clonotype was detected ten times or more. The V and J genes are TRBV20-1 and TRBJ1-3, with a weak D call TRBD1 (5 bases). CDR3 length equals 11 residues. V was clipped by 6 bases and J by 9 bases, with 12 bases between them. Germline loops: CDR1 DFQATT, CDR2 SNEGSKA (reference sequence). The DNA of the CDR3 is TGCAGTGCGAAACGGGGCGCCACCATATATTTT. This encodes CSAKRGATIYF.

The sample holds a few counts of this clonotype. V and J are TRBV7-9 and TRBJ2-7; maybe TRBD2 (6 bases). V was pared by 4 bases and J by 4 bases, with 23 bases between. Germline V lookup: CDR1 SEHNR, CDR2 FQNEAQ (reference sequence). The CDR3 is made up of 17 amino acids. The CDR3 bases are TGTGCCAGCAGCTCGAAATCAGGGAGGCCCCGGGCGTACGAGCAGTACTTC. This encodes CASSSKSGRPRAYEQYF.

This clonotype appeared many times. The chain combines TRBV20-1 with TRBJ2-7, with D perhaps given as TRBD1 or TRBD2 (5 bases each). V shed 5 bases and J shed 4 bases, with 27 bases lying between them. Per the germline V gene, CDR1 is DFQATT and CDR2 is SNEGSKA (reference sequence). This CDR3 has 17 residues. DNA for the CDR3: TGCAGTGCTTTATCTCTGTCGGGACGGGACGGGTTTTACGAGCAGTACTTC. Protein sequence: CSALSLSGRDGFYEQYF.

The chain links TRBV3-1 to TRBJ2-3, with TRBD2 identical over 13 bases. The J segment lost 5 bases and the V segment lost 3 bases, leaving 14 bases of the junction unmatched. The CDR3 totals 19 residues. Germline V lookup: CDR1 LGHDT, CDR2 YNNKEL (reference sequence). The DNA for the CDR3 is TGTGCCAGCAGCCAGATGCCCAGTGGACTAGCGGGAGCCGTAGATACGCAGTATTTT. Its protein is CASSQMPSGLAGAVDTQYF.

This clonotype has a handful of counts. The chain carries TRBV27 and TRBJ1-6, with 7 nucleotides matching TRBD1. The CDR3 totals 16 residues. J gave up 3 bases and V 6 bases, and 8 bases lay outside the gene matches. Germline V lookup: CDR1 MNHEY, CDR2 SMNVEV (reference sequence). The CDR3 sequence is CASSRGGPLYNSPLHF. CDR3 DNA sequence: TGTGCCAGCAGCCGAGGGGGCCCTCTCTATAATTCACCCCTCCACTTT.